The TCR beta chain under discussion was sequenced for a study of blood T cells in healthy people across ages. The V end was cut by 1 base, the J end by 5 bases, with 6 bases between. Germline V lookup: CDR1 LGHDT, CDR2 YNNKEL (reference sequence). The length of the CDR3 is 12 residues. Primers used in a second PCR of about 6 to 11 cycles were a sample-barcoded 5' primer and a J-beta primer mix. TCRdb re-called the 5' RACE reads through MiXCR, storing one row per CDR3 protein. The table shows nearly 800,000 distinct CDR3 sequences, with roughly 25% occurring only once. Regarding this clonotype: Its specificity is not known.

Findings of the study overall: Versus aged donors, long-lived donors had higher diversity and more naive CD4+ cells.

This sample also belongs to another study, concerning T cells of mothers and their children.

Sequenced: blood. This receptor was obtained from a boy under 18 in good health. V usage is TRBV3-1 and J usage is TRBJ2-7; D gene uncertain. The CDR3 bases are TGTGCCAGCAGCCAAGCGAATAACGAGCAGTACTTC. Translated: CASSQANNEQYF.